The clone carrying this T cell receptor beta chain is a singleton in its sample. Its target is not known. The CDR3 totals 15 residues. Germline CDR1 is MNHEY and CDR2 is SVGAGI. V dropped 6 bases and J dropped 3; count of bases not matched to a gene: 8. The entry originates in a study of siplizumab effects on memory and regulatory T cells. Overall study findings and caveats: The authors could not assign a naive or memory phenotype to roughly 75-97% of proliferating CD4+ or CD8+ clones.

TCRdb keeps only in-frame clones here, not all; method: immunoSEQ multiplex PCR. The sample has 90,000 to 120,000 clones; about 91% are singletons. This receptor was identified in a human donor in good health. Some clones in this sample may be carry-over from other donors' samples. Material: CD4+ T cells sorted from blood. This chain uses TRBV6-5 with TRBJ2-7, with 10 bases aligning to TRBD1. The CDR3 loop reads CASSKARDRGYEQYF. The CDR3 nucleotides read TGTGCCAGCAGCAAGGCCCGGGACAGGGGCTACGAGCAGTACTTC.